A single sample is the source of the 13 T cell receptor beta chains below, sequenced in a study of early T cells in non-severe SARS-CoV-2 infection. TCRdb itself ran the 5' RACE reads through MiXCR, one entry per CDR3 protein. The data hold roughly 110,000 distinct CDR3 sequences, with 11% observed a single time. The sample comprised whole blood. The receptors originated from an adult who was a healthcare worker with PCR-confirmed SARS-CoV-2 infection or an uninfected control (not recorded which).

The V call is TRBV28, the J call TRBJ2-1, with 10 positions matching TRBD1. The CDR3 is 15 residues long. V shed 8 bases and J 7 bases; nucleotides not matched to a gene: 11. In germline, CDR1 is MDHEN, CDR2 SYDVKM. Written as DNA, the CDR3 is TGTGCCAGCCGCGACCGGGACAGGGGTCGGAATGAGCAGTTCTTC. This codes for CASRDRDRGRNEQFF.

This clonotype was seen at least ten times. The V gene is TRBV6-5, the J gene TRBJ2-5, with D possibly matching TRBD2 (6 bases). Germline assignment: CDR1 MNHEY and CDR2 SVGAGI. The V gene lost 0 bases and the J gene lost 5 bases, with 13 bases spanning the gap. There are 15 residues in the CDR3. CDR3 DNA sequence: TGTGCCAGCAGTTACTCCCCTGCGGGAATGGAGACCCAGTACTTC. Encoded protein: CASSYSPAGMETQYF.

This clonotype was found many times. The rearrangement uses TRBV7-2 and TRBJ2-1; D ambiguous. Trimming removed 2 bases from V and 4 bases from J, with 6 bases in between. The CDR3 consists of 13 residues. CDR1 is SGHTA, CDR2 FQGNSA, per germline. In DNA, the CDR3 is TGTGCCAGCAGCTTATCCGGGTACAATGAGCAGTTCTTC. It encodes CASSLSGYNEQFF.

This clonotype was detected ten times or more. The V call is TRBV27, the J call TRBJ1-5, with no clear D. Between the trimmed V and J ends, which lost 8 bases and 2 bases, there was a span of 16 bases. Germline V gene data show CDR1 as MNHEY and CDR2 as SMNVEV (reference sequence). The CDR3 has 15 residues. The CDR3 DNA is TGTGCCAGCGCGACGGCCCAGGAGGGCAATCAGCCCCAGCATTTT. It codes for CASATAQEGNQPQHF.

This clonotype was picked up a small number of times. The chain joins TRBV12-3 or TRBV12-4 to TRBJ2-1, with D maybe TRBD2 (6 bases). V lost 4 bases and J 7 bases, leaving 17 bases between the germline ends. This CDR3 is 15 amino acids long. DNA for the CDR3: TGTGCCAGCAGTTCAGAGGGTAGCGGTCGGAATGAGCAGTTCTTC. Translating it yields CASSSEGSGRNEQFF.

This clonotype was counted at least ten times. This rearrangement joins TRBV6-5 to TRBJ2-7; 11 nucleotides line up with TRBD2. The CDR3 loop spans 15 amino acids. V shed 1 base, J shed 3 bases, and the junction held 2 bases outside the gene matches. In germline, CDR1 is MNHEY, CDR2 SVGAGI. For the CDR3, the DNA is TGTGCCAGCAGTTACTTAGCGGGAGGGGGCTACGAGCAGTACTTC. This codes for CASSYLAGGGYEQYF.

This clonotype was detected ten times or more. The V call is TRBV11-2, the J call TRBJ2-7; 7 bases map to TRBD1. This CDR3 contains 14 residues. Germline V gene lookup returns CDR1 SGHAT and CDR2 FQNNGV. Trimming took 4 bases from V and 3 from J; bases not matched to a gene: 6. The CDR3 coding sequence is TGTGCCAGCAGCTCCACGGGACAGTTCTACGAGCAGTACTTC. Its translation is CASSSTGQFYEQYF.

In its sample, this clonotype was seen a few times. V usage is TRBV3-1 and J usage is TRBJ2-3; no reliable D call. The germline V gene has CDR1 LGHDT and CDR2 YNNKEL (reference sequence). This CDR3 has 18 residues. The V and J ends lost 0 bases and 4 bases respectively, with 20 bases between them. The CDR3 DNA reads TGTGCCAGCAGCCAAGATCGGTTTTGGACCGCTCGTGCAGATACGCAGTATTTT. It codes for CASSQDRFWTARADTQYF.

This clonotype was seen many times. The V call is TRBV7-9, the J call TRBJ2-5; D is unclear. This CDR3 is 12 amino acids long. Trimming cost V 2 bases and J 5 bases, with 6 bases left between them. Looked up from germline, CDR1 is SEHNR and CDR2 is FQNEAQ (reference sequence). CDR3 nucleotide sequence: TGTGCCAGCAGCTTATTGATCGAGACCCAGTACTTC. It specifies CASSLLIETQYF.

V is TRBV7-8 and J is TRBJ1-3; D unresolved. The CDR3 extends over 14 amino acids. V was cut by 5 bases and J by 6 bases, with 14 bases left in between. Germline V CDR1 and CDR2: SGHVS, FQNEAQ. CDR3 nucleotides: TGTGCCAGCAGCGCGCGGACGGCTGAAAACACCATATATTTT. It translates to CASSARTAENTIYF.

The chain links TRBV6-1 to TRBJ2-7; D is uncertain. The V gene's germline CDR1 is MNHNS and CDR2 SASEGT. V gave up 6 bases and J gave up 1 base, with 16 bases separating them. The CDR3 has 15 amino acids. The CDR3 sequence is CASSQNGLTSYEQYF. The CDR3 region has the DNA TGTGCCAGCAGCCAGAACGGGCTTACTTCCTACGAGCAGTACTTC.

This clonotype occurred many times. V is TRBV6-5 and J is TRBJ2-1; TRBD2 matches 14 bases. Germline V gene lookup returns CDR1 MNHEY and CDR2 SVGAGI. This CDR3 has 17 amino acids. The trim removed 0 bases at V and 9 bases at J, leaving 7 bases unmatched. The CDR3 nucleotides read TGTGCCAGCAGTTACTCGCAGAGACTAGCGGGAGGGCTTGAGCAGTTCTTC. It translates to CASSYSQRLAGGLEQFF.

This clonotype appeared many times. The CDR3 reads CASSLSSGNTIYF. The CDR3 DNA reads as TGTGCCAGCAGTTTGAGCTCTGGAAACACCATATATTTT. The rearrangement joins TRBV28 to TRBJ1-3; D not resolved. The CDR3 runs 13 residues. The germline V and J ends were trimmed by 3 bases and 0 bases, with 3 bases remaining between them. Germline CDR1 MDHEN, CDR2 SYDVKM.